In its sample, the clone carrying this T cell receptor (beta chain) was seen many times. Antigen specificity is unknown. This sample was included in a study of read filtering for tumor transcriptome and immune sequencing. Study at large: Per sample, TCR-region reads ranged about 4.05 to 11 million by IR-seq, about 85 to 1,400 by RNA-seq.

From approximately 430 ng of RNA, a library with molecular barcoded alpha/delta and beta/gamma adaptors was made. TCRdb reprocessed the reads with MiXCR, giving one entry per CDR3 protein. This sample has 120,000 or so distinct CDR3 sequences; 10% to 15% occur once, and the top ten carry about 11%. Broader study findings: This fraction held mixed bone marrow immune cells after CD138-negative sorting.

The specimen sequenced was a population of CD138-negative cells sorted from bone marrow. The clonotype comes from a donor aged 40 or over with multiple myeloma.

CDR3 residues: CASSGTDLNYGYTF. For the CDR3, the DNA is TGTGCCAGCAGCGGGACAGACCTTAACTATGGCTACACCTTC. The V gene is TRBV12-3 or TRBV12-4, the J gene TRBJ1-2; 7 bases map to TRBD1. The CDR3 has 14 amino acids. The V segment lost 6 bases and the J segment 1 base; nucleotides outside the gene matches: 5.